This paragraph covers one TCR beta chain sequence. Its antigen is as yet unknown. The sample comes from a study of shared clonotypes between healthy human individuals. Study-wide context: The study used three CD4 naive, three CD4 memory, two CD8 naive and one CD8 memory plate per donor.

Broader study findings: Among a handful of donors, roughly 5% of naive CD4 clonotypes were found in common. Only blood was sampled, and tissue TCR repertoires likely differ from blood ones.

The study ran the assay at deep level. Sequencing used immunoSEQ multiplex PCR; TCRdb keeps in-frame clones, though not all of them. The sample holds around 940,000 clones, less than 85% seen once. The sequence was obtained from a young man in good health. Sequenced: memory CD4+ T cells sorted from blood. This sample's subset: CD45RA-negative fraction.

The CDR3 here is CAWSVLTLERGSTDTQYF. The CDR3 DNA sequence: TGTGCCTGGAGTGTCCTTACCCTTGAGCGGGGGAGCACAGATACGCAGTATTTT. V usage is TRBV30 and J usage is TRBJ2-3; 8 bases align to TRBD2. J was trimmed by 0 bases and V by 0 bases; bases with no gene match: 11. The CDR3 contains 18 residues. Germline V gene data show CDR1 as GTSNPN and CDR2 as SVGIG (reference sequence).